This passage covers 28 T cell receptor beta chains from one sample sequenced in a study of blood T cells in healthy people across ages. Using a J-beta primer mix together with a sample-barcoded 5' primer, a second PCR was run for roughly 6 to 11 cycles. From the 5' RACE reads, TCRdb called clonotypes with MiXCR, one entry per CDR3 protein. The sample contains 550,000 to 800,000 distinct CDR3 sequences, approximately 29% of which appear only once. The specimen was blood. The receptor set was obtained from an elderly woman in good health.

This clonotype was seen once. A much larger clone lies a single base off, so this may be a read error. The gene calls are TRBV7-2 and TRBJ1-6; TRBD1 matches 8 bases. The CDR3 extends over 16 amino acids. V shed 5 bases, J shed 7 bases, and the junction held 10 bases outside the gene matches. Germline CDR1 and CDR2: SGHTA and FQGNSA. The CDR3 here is CASSERNRGYNSPLHF. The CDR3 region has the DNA TGTGCCAGCAGCGAACGGAACAGGGGGTACAATTCACCCCTCCACTTT.

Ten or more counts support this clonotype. The CDR3 is CATSDPPLGGTQYF. The DNA of the CDR3 is TGTGCCACCAGTGATCCCCCGCTAGGCGGAACGCAGTATTTT. V usage is TRBV24-1 and J usage is TRBJ2-3; D is uncertain. Deletions cut 3 bases from V and 9 bases from J, with 15 bases between. CDR1 is KGHDR and CDR2 is SFDVKD in the germline V gene. The CDR3 is 14 amino acids.

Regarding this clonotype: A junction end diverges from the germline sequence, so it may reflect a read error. The CDR3 region has the DNA TGCAGCGCTACCCGGGACTTGACCTCCTACGAGCAGTACTTC. Protein product: CSATRDLTSYEQYF. The genes are TRBV20-1 and TRBJ2-7; TRBD2 might be the D (6 bases). The V gene's germline CDR1 is DFQATT and CDR2 SNEGSKA (reference sequence). The CDR3 runs 14 residues.

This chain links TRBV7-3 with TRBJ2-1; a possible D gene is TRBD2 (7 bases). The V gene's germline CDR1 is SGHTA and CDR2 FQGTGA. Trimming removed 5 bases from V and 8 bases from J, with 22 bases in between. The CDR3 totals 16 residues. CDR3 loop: CASSPRGGAGQDEQFF. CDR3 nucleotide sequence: TGTGCCAGCAGCCCGAGGGGGGGGGCCGGGCAAGATGAGCAGTTCTTC.

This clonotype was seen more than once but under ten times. The DNA for the CDR3 is TGTGCCAGCAGGACCGGGACGAACACCGGGGAGCTGTTTTTT. This gives the protein CASRTGTNTGELFF. The chain carries TRBV7-3 and TRBJ2-2; possibly TRBD2 for D (5 bases). This CDR3 has 14 amino acids. V was trimmed by 6 bases and J by 0 bases, leaving 8 bases between them. Germline assignment: CDR1 SGHTA and CDR2 FQGTGA.

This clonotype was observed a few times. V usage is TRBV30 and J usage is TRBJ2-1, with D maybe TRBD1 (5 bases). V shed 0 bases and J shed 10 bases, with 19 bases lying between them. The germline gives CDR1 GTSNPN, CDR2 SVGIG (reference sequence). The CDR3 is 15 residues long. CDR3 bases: TGTGCCTGGAGTGTAAGAAGTGGGGCATCCTCCGAGCAGTTCTTC. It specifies CAWSVRSGASSEQFF.

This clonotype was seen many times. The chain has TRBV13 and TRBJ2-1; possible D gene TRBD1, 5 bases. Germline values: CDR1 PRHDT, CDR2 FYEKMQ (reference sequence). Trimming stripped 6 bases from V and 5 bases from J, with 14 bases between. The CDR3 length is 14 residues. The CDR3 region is CASRNPQVNNEQFF. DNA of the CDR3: TGTGCCAGCAGAAACCCACAGGTTAACAATGAGCAGTTCTTC. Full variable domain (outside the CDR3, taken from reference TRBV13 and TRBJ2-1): AAGVIQSPRHLIKEKRETATLKCYPIPRHDTVYWYQQGPGQDPQFLISFYEKMQSDKGSIPDRFSAQQFSDYHSELNMSSLELGDSALYFCASRNPQVNNEQFFGPGTRLTVL.

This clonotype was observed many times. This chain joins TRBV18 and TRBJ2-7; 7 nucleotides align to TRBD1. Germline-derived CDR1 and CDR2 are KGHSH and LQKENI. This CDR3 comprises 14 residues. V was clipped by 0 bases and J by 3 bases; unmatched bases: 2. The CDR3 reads CASSPPAGGYEQYF. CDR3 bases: TGTGCCAGCTCACCACCGGCAGGGGGCTACGAGCAGTACTTC. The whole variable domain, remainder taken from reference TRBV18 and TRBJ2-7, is NAGVMQNPRHLVRRRGQEARLRCSPMKGHSHVYWYRQLPEEGLKFMVYLQKENIIDESGMPKERFSAEFPKEGPSILRIQQVVRGDSAAYFCASSPPAGGYEQYFGPGTRLTVT.

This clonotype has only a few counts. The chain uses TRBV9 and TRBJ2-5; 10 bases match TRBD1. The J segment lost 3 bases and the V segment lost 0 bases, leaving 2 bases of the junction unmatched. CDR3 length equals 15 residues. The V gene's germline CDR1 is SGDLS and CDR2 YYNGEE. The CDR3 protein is CASSVGTGGKETQYF. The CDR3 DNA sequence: TGTGCCAGCAGCGTAGGGACAGGGGGGAAAGAGACCCAGTACTTC.

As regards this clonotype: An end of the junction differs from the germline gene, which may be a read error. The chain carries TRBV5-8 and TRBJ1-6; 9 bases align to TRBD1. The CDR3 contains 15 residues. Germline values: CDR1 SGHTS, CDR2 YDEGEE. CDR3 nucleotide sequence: TGTGCCGGCAGCATGGGACAGGGATATCGTTCACCCCTCCACTTT. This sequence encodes CAGSMGQGYRSPLHF.

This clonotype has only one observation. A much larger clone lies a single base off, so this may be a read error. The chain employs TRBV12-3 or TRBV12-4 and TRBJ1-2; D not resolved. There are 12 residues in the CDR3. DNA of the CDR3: TGTGCCAACAGTTTAGCACAGAATGGCTACACCTTC. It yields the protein CANSLAQNGYTF.

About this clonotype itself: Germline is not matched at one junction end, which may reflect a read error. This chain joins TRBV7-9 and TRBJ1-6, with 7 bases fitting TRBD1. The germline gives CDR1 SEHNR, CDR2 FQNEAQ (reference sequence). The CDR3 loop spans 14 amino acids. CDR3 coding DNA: TGTGCCAGCAGCTTAGAACAGGGGAATTCACCCCCCCACTTT. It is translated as CASSLEQGNSPPHF.

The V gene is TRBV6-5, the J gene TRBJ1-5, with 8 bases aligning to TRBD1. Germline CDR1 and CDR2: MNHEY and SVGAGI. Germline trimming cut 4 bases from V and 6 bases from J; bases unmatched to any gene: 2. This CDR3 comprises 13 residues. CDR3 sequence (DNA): TGTGCCAGCAGTTCGACAGGGGCTCAGCCCCAGCATTTT. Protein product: CASSSTGAQPQHF.

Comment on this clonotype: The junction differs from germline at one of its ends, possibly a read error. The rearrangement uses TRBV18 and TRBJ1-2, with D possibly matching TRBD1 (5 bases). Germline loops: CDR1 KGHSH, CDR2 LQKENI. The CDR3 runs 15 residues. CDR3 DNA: TGTGCCAGCTCACCCAGGGACCGCCAATATTATGGCCACACCTTC. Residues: CASSPRDRQYYGHTF.

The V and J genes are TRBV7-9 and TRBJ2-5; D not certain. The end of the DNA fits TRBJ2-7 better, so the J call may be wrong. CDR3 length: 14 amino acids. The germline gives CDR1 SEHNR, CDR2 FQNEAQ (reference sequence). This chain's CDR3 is CASSFGQPSYEQYF. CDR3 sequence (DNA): TGTGCCAGCAGCTTTGGCCAGCCGTCCTACGAGCAGTACTTC.

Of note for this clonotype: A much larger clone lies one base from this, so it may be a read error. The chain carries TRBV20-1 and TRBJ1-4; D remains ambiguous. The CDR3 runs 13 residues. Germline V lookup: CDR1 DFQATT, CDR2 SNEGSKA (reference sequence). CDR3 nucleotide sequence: TGCAGTGCTAGCAATCGGTTCCGGGAAAAACGGTTTTTT. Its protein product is CSASNRFREKRFF.

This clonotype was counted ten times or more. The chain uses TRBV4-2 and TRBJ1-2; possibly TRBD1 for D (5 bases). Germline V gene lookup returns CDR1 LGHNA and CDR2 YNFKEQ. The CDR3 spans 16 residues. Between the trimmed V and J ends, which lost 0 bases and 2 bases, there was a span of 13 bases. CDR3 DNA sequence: TGTGCCAGCAGCCAAGATGTCGCCCAGGGAAACTATGGCTACACCTTC. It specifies CASSQDVAQGNYGYTF.

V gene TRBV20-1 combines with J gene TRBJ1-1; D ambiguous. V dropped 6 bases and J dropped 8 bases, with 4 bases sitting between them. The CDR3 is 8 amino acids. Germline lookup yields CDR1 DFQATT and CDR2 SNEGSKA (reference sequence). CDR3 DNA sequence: TGCAGTGCCCCCGAAGCTTTCTTT. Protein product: CSAPEAFF.

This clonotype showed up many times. CDR3: CASSVGGTLTDTQYF. The CDR3 nucleotides read TGTGCCAGCAGCGTAGGGGGGACCCTCACAGATACGCAGTATTTT. The chain links TRBV9 to TRBJ2-3, with D possibly called TRBD1 or TRBD2 (5 bases each). CDR1 and CDR2 (germline): SGDLS, YYNGEE. The CDR3 extends over 15 amino acids. Between the trimmed V and J ends, which lost 0 bases and 2 bases, there was a span of 10 bases.

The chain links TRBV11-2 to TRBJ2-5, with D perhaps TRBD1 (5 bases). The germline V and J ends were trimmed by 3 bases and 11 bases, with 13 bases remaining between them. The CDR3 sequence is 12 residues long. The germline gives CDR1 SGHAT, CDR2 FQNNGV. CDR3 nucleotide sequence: TGTGCCAGCAGCTTCCAGGGTATTGAGCAGTACTTC. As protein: CASSFQGIEQYF.

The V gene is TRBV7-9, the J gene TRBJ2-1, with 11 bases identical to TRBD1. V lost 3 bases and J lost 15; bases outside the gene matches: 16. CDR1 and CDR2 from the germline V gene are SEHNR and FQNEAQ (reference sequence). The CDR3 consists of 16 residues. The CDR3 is CASSFIGQGARETRFF. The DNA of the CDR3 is TGTGCCAGCAGCTTCATTGGACAGGGGGCACGAGAGACCCGGTTCTTC.

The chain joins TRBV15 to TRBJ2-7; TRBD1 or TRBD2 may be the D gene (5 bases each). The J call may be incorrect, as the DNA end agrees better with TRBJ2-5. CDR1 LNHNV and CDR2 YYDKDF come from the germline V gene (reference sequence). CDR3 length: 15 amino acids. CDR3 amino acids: CATSRAPGSVETQYF. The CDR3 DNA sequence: TGTGCCACCAGCAGAGCCCCAGGGAGCGTCGAGACCCAGTACTTC.

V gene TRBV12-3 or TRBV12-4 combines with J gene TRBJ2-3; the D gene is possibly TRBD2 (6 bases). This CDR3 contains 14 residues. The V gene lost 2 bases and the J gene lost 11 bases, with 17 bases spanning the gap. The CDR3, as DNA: TGTGCCAGCAGTTTACGGGGGAGCGCAGATGTGCAGTATTTT. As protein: CASSLRGSADVQYF.

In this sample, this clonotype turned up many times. The CDR3 sequence is CSARLRDRGAHEQFF. CDR3 bases: TGCAGTGCTAGGCTCCGGGACAGGGGAGCCCATGAGCAGTTCTTC. This sequence joins TRBV20-1 and TRBJ2-1; 10 nucleotides line up with TRBD1. Germline V gene data show CDR1 as DFQATT and CDR2 as SNEGSKA (reference sequence). V shed 3 bases, J shed 8 bases, and the junction held 10 bases outside the gene matches. CDR3 length: 15 amino acids.

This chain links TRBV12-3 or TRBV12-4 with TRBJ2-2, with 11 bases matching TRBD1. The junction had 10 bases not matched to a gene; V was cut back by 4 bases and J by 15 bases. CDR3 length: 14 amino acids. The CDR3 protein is CASSWEAGTGGMFF. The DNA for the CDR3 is TGTGCCAGCAGTTGGGAGGCCGGGACAGGGGGGATGTTTTTT.

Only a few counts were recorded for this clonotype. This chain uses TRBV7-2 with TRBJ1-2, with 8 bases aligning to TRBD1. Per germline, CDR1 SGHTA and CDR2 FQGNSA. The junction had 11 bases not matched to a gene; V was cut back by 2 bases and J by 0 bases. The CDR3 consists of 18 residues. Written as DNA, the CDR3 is TGTGCCAGCAGCTTAATCGTCGGGACAGGAACGACTAACTATGGCTACACCTTC. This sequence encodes CASSLIVGTGTTNYGYTF.

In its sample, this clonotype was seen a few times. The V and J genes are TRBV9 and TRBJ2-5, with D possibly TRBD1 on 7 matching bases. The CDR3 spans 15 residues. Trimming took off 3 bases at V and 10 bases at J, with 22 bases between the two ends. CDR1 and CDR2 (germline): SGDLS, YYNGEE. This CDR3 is CASSGLATGRGGQYF. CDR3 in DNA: TGTGCCAGCAGCGGCCTCGCGACAGGGCGGGGCGGCCAGTACTTC.

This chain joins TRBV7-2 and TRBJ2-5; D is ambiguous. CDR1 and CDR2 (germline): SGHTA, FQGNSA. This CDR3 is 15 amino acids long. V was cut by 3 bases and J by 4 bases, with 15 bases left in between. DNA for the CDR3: TGTGCCAGCAGCTTGGGTGGCCTCTACGGAGAGACCCAGTACTTC. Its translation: CASSLGGLYGETQYF.